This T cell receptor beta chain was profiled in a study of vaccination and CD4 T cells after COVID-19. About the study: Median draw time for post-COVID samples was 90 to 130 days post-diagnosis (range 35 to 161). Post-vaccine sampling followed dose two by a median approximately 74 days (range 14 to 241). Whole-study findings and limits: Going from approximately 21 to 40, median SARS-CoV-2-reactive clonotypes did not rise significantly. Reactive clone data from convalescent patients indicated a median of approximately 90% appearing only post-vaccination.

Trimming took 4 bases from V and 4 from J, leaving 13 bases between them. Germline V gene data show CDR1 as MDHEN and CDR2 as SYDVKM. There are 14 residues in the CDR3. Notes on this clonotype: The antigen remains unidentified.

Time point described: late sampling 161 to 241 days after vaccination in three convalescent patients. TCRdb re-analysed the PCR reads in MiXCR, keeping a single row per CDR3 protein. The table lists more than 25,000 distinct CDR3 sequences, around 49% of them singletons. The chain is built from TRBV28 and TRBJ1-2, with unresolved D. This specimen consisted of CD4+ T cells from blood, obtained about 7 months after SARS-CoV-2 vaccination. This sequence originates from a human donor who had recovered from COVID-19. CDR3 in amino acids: CASSSTGVTYGYTF. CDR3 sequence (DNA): TGTGCCAGCAGTTCCACCGGAGTAACCTATGGCTACACCTTC.